The rows below give T cell receptor beta chains drawn from one sample of a study of cytomegalovirus exposure and HLA in healthy donors. The table came from immunoSEQ multiplex PCR; TCRdb's copy has only in-frame clones and leaves some out. Found here are roughly 150,000 clones, around three quarters of them singletons; the top ten hold approximately 2.3%. The material sequenced was PBMCs. All receptors come from a woman in her sixties or seventies in good health and CMV-seropositive. Both conserved end residues are part of each CDR3. The order of the fields is clone size, V gene, D gene, J gene, CDR3 DNA, CDR3 protein. A D gene is named only where the DNA matches it firmly. Where a row states a size, it is once, few, many or the class of an expanded clone; other rows omit it.

clone_size: .; v_call: TRBV6-1; d_call: .; j_call: TRBJ2-4; cdr3_nt: TGTGCCAGCAGTGAAGATGGCCGATCCAAAAACATTCAGTACTTC; cdr3_aa: CASSEDGRSKNIQYF
clone_size: .; v_call: TRBV27; d_call: TRBD1; j_call: TRBJ2-6; cdr3_nt: TGTGCCAGCAGTTTAAACGCAGGGGGCTCTGGGGCCAACGTCCTGACTTTC; cdr3_aa: CASSLNAGGSGANVLTF
clone_size: .; v_call: TRBV10-3; d_call: .; j_call: TRBJ2-3; cdr3_nt: TGTGCCATCAGTGACAGCGGAGGCACAGATACGCAGTATTTT; cdr3_aa: CAISDSGGTDTQYF
clone_size: .; v_call: TRBV7-9; d_call: TRBD1; j_call: TRBJ1-1; cdr3_nt: TGTGCCAGCAGCACCGGGACAGCGAACACTGAAGCTTTCTTT; cdr3_aa: CASSTGTANTEAFF
clone_size: once; v_call: TRBV11-2; d_call: .; j_call: TRBJ2-7; cdr3_nt: TGTGCCAGCAGCTTAGGCCCAGGTAATACAGGGTGGCAGTACTTC; cdr3_aa: CASSLGPGNTGWQYF
clone_size: .; v_call: TRBV30; d_call: .; j_call: TRBJ1-1; cdr3_nt: TGTGCCTGGAGTAAGGGCGGGGGGCGAGGTGTGGATACTGAAGCTTTCTTT; cdr3_aa: CAWSKGGGRGVDTEAFF
clone_size: few; v_call: TRBV5-4; d_call: .; j_call: TRBJ1-1; cdr3_nt: TGTGCCAGCAGCTGGAGACCACGGAACACTGAAGCTTTCTTT; cdr3_aa: CASSWRPRNTEAFF
clone_size: .; v_call: TRBV30; d_call: .; j_call: TRBJ1-5; cdr3_nt: TGTGCCTGGAGTAGTTTAGGGGGCAATCAGCCCCAGCATTTT; cdr3_aa: CAWSSLGGNQPQHF
clone_size: .; v_call: TRBV7-9; d_call: .; j_call: TRBJ2-2; cdr3_nt: TGTGCCAGCAGCTTAGGAGCAACCGGGGAGCTGTTTTTT; cdr3_aa: CASSLGATGELFF
clone_size: few; v_call: TRBV30; d_call: .; j_call: TRBJ1-5; cdr3_nt: TGTGCCTGGGGGACTCCGAATCAGCCCCAGCATTTT; cdr3_aa: CAWGTPNQPQHF
clone_size: few; v_call: TRBV7-8; d_call: .; j_call: TRBJ1-5; cdr3_nt: TGTGCCAGCAGCCCCTGGACAGTGAGTGTCAATCAGCCCCAGCATTTT; cdr3_aa: CASSPWTVSVNQPQHF
clone_size: once; v_call: TRBV6-1; d_call: .; j_call: TRBJ1-1; cdr3_nt: TGTGCCAGCAGTGAAGCGGGCATTTTGAACACTGAAGCTTTCTTT; cdr3_aa: CASSEAGILNTEAFF
clone_size: few; v_call: TRBV7-6; d_call: .; j_call: TRBJ1-3; cdr3_nt: TGTGCCAGCAGCTCCCCAGGGGCTGGAAACACCATATATTTT; cdr3_aa: CASSSPGAGNTIYF
clone_size: .; v_call: TRBV27; d_call: TRBD1; j_call: TRBJ1-2; cdr3_nt: TGTGCCAGCAGTTTGCACAGGGGCGCGTGGGGAGGCTACACCTTC; cdr3_aa: CASSLHRGAWGGYTF
clone_size: .; v_call: TRBV4-1; d_call: TRBD2; j_call: TRBJ2-1; cdr3_nt: TGCGCCAGCAGGAAACTAGCGGGGTACAATGAGCAGTTCTTC; cdr3_aa: CASRKLAGYNEQFF
clone_size: .; v_call: TRBV15; d_call: .; j_call: TRBJ1-5; cdr3_nt: TGTGCCACCAGCAGAGATTCGGGGAGGGAGAGTCAGCCCCAGCATTTT; cdr3_aa: CATSRDSGRESQPQHF
clone_size: .; v_call: TRBV4-1; d_call: .; j_call: TRBJ2-7; cdr3_nt: TGCGCCAGCAGCCAAGATGGGTTAGCGGCGAGCGAGCAGTACTTC; cdr3_aa: CASSQDGLAASEQYF
clone_size: few; v_call: TRBV5-1; d_call: .; j_call: TRBJ2-7; cdr3_nt: TGCGCCAGCAGCTTGGATGGGCCCCCCGAGCAGTACTTC; cdr3_aa: CASSLDGPPEQYF
clone_size: .; v_call: TRBV15; d_call: TRBD1; j_call: TRBJ1-1; cdr3_nt: TGTGCCACCAGCAGAGATCAGGGGACAGGGACTTTCTTT; cdr3_aa: CATSRDQGTGTFF
clone_size: .; v_call: TRBV18; d_call: TRBD2; j_call: TRBJ2-2; cdr3_nt: TGTGCCAGCTCTCCGGGACTAGCGGGCACCGGGGAGCTGTTTTTT; cdr3_aa: CASSPGLAGTGELFF
clone_size: .; v_call: TRBV4-1; d_call: .; j_call: TRBJ1-1; cdr3_nt: TGCGCCAGCAGCCAAGCCTGGGGGCAGAACACTGAAGCTTTCTTT; cdr3_aa: CASSQAWGQNTEAFF
clone_size: .; v_call: TRBV28; d_call: TRBD1; j_call: TRBJ1-2; cdr3_nt: TGTGCCAGCAGTTTATCCCGACAGGGGGCTGCCTATGGCTACACCTTC; cdr3_aa: CASSLSRQGAAYGYTF
clone_size: .; v_call: TRBV7-9; d_call: .; j_call: TRBJ1-5; cdr3_nt: TGTGCCAGCAGTTCTGGACAGAAGAATCAGCCCCAGCATTTT; cdr3_aa: CASSSGQKNQPQHF
clone_size: .; v_call: TRBV11-2; d_call: .; j_call: TRBJ1-4; cdr3_nt: TGTGCCAGCAGCTTAGGGACTCAAACTAATGAAAAACTGTTTTTT; cdr3_aa: CASSLGTQTNEKLFF
clone_size: .; v_call: TRBV9; d_call: TRBD1; j_call: TRBJ1-4; cdr3_nt: TGTGCCAGCAGCGTAGGCAGGGGGGCAACTAATGAAAAACTGTTTTTT; cdr3_aa: CASSVGRGATNEKLFF
clone_size: .; v_call: TRBV7-6; d_call: .; j_call: TRBJ2-1; cdr3_nt: TGTGCCAGCAGCTTAGCGTGGAGAAATGAGCAGTTCTTC; cdr3_aa: CASSLAWRNEQFF
clone_size: once; v_call: TRBV6-5; d_call: TRBD1; j_call: TRBJ1-2; cdr3_nt: TGTGCCAGCAGCGAGGAGGGGGCTTTGGGTTACACCTTC; cdr3_aa: CASSEEGALGYTF
clone_size: .; v_call: TRBV27; d_call: .; j_call: TRBJ2-2; cdr3_nt: TGTGCCAGCAGTTTAGGGCTAGCGTTGGCCGGGGAGCTGTTTTTT; cdr3_aa: CASSLGLALAGELFF
clone_size: .; v_call: TRBV19; d_call: .; j_call: TRBJ1-1; cdr3_nt: TGTGCCAGCGGACAGTTTGAAGCTTTCTTT; cdr3_aa: CASGQFEAFF
clone_size: .; v_call: TRBV5-1; d_call: TRBD2; j_call: TRBJ2-5; cdr3_nt: TGCGCCAGCAGCTTCGGACTAGCGGGAGGAGAGGAGACCCAGTACTTC; cdr3_aa: CASSFGLAGGEETQYF
clone_size: .; v_call: TRBV19; d_call: .; j_call: TRBJ1-2; cdr3_nt: TGTGCCAGTAGTATGATGGGCAGTTATGGCTACACCTTC; cdr3_aa: CASSMMGSYGYTF
clone_size: once; v_call: TRBV27; d_call: .; j_call: TRBJ1-6; cdr3_nt: TGTGCCAGCAGTTTAATCAGGGGAAGATCACCCCTCCACTTT; cdr3_aa: CASSLIRGRSPLHF
clone_size: once; v_call: TRBV19; d_call: .; j_call: TRBJ1-2; cdr3_nt: TGTGCCAGTAGCTTAACAGGGTATGGCTACACCTTC; cdr3_aa: CASSLTGYGYTF
clone_size: .; v_call: TRBV7-9; d_call: .; j_call: TRBJ2-3; cdr3_nt: TGTGCCAGCAGCTGGGCCGGAAGCACAGATACGCAGTATTTT; cdr3_aa: CASSWAGSTDTQYF
clone_size: .; v_call: TRBV9; d_call: .; j_call: TRBJ1-2; cdr3_nt: TGTGCCAGCAGCGTAGGTACTCTTGGTTTCTATGGCTACACCTTC; cdr3_aa: CASSVGTLGFYGYTF
clone_size: .; v_call: TRBV5-6; d_call: .; j_call: TRBJ1-3; cdr3_nt: TGTGCCAGCAGCTTAACCGGGTACTCTGGAAACACCATATATTTT; cdr3_aa: CASSLTGYSGNTIYF
clone_size: .; v_call: TRBV6-6; d_call: .; j_call: TRBJ1-5; cdr3_nt: TGTGCCAGCAGTTACTCTCTAGATAGCAATCAGCCCCAGCATTTT; cdr3_aa: CASSYSLDSNQPQHF
clone_size: .; v_call: TRBV30; d_call: .; j_call: TRBJ2-3; cdr3_nt: TGTGCCTGGAGTGCTCGGGAGTCAGATACGCAGTATTTT; cdr3_aa: CAWSARESDTQYF
clone_size: .; v_call: TRBV5-1; d_call: TRBD2; j_call: TRBJ2-1; cdr3_nt: TGCGCCAGCAGCCAGCGGGTGGGGGGAGGGCCAGGTGAGCAGTTCTTC; cdr3_aa: CASSQRVGGGPGEQFF
clone_size: .; v_call: TRBV30; d_call: TRBD1; j_call: TRBJ2-2; cdr3_nt: TGTGCCTGGAGTTATTATACTTACAGGGGGCTGGATGGAGAGCTGTTTTTT; cdr3_aa: CAWSYYTYRGLDGELFF
clone_size: .; v_call: TRBV29-1; d_call: .; j_call: TRBJ1-2; cdr3_nt: TGCAGCGTTGAAGGGACTGACTATGGCTACACCTTC; cdr3_aa: CSVEGTDYGYTF
clone_size: once; v_call: TRBV29-1; d_call: TRBD1; j_call: TRBJ1-2; cdr3_nt: TGCAGCGTTTCGGACAGGGAGGACTATGGCTACACCTTC; cdr3_aa: CSVSDREDYGYTF
clone_size: .; v_call: TRBV6-5; d_call: .; j_call: TRBJ1-2; cdr3_nt: TGTGCCAGCAAAGAAGGAGGGGCAAGGAGGTATGGCTACACCTTC; cdr3_aa: CASKEGGARRYGYTF
clone_size: once; v_call: TRBV7-9; d_call: TRBD2; j_call: TRBJ2-5; cdr3_nt: TGTGCCAGCAGCTTCTGGACTAGCAGGGAGACCCAGTACTTC; cdr3_aa: CASSFWTSRETQYF
clone_size: .; v_call: TRBV15; d_call: .; j_call: TRBJ1-2; cdr3_nt: TGTGCCACCAGCCCTGACACTAACTATGGCTACACCTTC; cdr3_aa: CATSPDTNYGYTF
clone_size: .; v_call: TRBV7-9; d_call: .; j_call: TRBJ1-4; cdr3_nt: TGTGCCAGCAGCTCCCACAGGACTAATGAAAAACTGTTTTTT; cdr3_aa: CASSSHRTNEKLFF